These 32 T cell receptor beta chains were all obtained from the same sample, sequenced in a study of cytomegalovirus exposure and HLA in healthy donors. Use of 60 Vbeta and 13 Jbeta primers characterized the PCR. Only in-frame clones appear in the TCRdb table, and some are missing; sequencing was by immunoSEQ multiplex PCR. The sample consists of about 200,000 clones, 75% to 90% of them appearing once. The sequencing sample was made of PBMCs. The receptors originated from a middle-aged woman in good health and CMV-seronegative.

The chain carries TRBV19 and TRBJ1-1; a weak D match, TRBD1 (6 bases). The CDR3 is 14 amino acids. The V gene's germline CDR1 is LNHDA and CDR2 SQIVND (reference sequence). Trimming cost V 6 bases and J 2 bases, with 13 bases left between them. The CDR3 sequence is CASSPTGANTEAFF. DNA for the CDR3: TGTGCCAGTAGCCCGACAGGCGCTAACACTGAAGCTTTCTTT. Complete variable domain (other parts from reference TRBV19 and TRBJ1-1): DGGITQSPKYLFRKEGQNVTLSCEQNLNHDAMYWYRQDPGQGLRLIYYSQIVNDFQKGDIAEGYSVSREKKESFPLTVTSAQKNPTAFYLCASSPTGANTEAFFGQGTRLTVV.

As concerns this clone: Other DNA sequences from this sample encode an identical CDR3 as well. This chain joins TRBV7-6 and TRBJ2-2, with 8 bases aligning to TRBD2. CDR3 length: 16 amino acids. Looked up from germline, CDR1 is SGHVS and CDR2 is FNYEAQ. With 1 base clipped from V and 1 base from J, the junction kept 2 bases outside the gene matches. CDR3 coding DNA: TGTGCCAGCAGCTTAGGGCTAGCGGGGAACACCGGGGAGCTGTTTTTT. Translated: CASSLGLAGNTGELFF.

The rearrangement joins TRBV7-8 to TRBJ2-4; D perhaps matches TRBD2 (5 bases). This CDR3 has 15 amino acids. CDR1 SGHVS and CDR2 FQNEAQ come from the germline V gene. V lost 6 bases, J lost 4 bases, and 16 bases lay in between. The CDR3 is CASREAGREKNIQYF. CDR3 DNA: TGTGCCAGCAGGGAGGCGGGTCGCGAAAAAAACATTCAGTACTTC. Combining the CDR3 with reference TRBV7-8 and TRBJ2-4 gives the whole variable domain GAGVSQSPRYKVAKRGQDVALRCDPISGHVSLFWYQQALGQGPEFLTYFQNEAQLDKSGLPSDRFFAERPEGSVSTLKIQRTQQEDSAVYLCASREAGREKNIQYFGAGTRLSVL.

This clone has only a few counts. CDR3 loop: CASSRGRVGDTEAFF. The DNA for the CDR3 is TGCGCCAGCAGCAGGGGGAGGGTTGGCGACACTGAAGCTTTCTTT. This chain links TRBV5-1 with TRBJ1-1, with a weak D call TRBD1 (6 bases). V was cut by 4 bases and J by 3 bases, with 16 bases left in between. CDR3 length: 15 amino acids. Germline-derived CDR1 and CDR2 are SGHRS and YFSETQ.

This clone was observed once. In DNA, the CDR3 is TGTGCCAGCAGTTTACGGCAGGGGCTCTCCTACGAGCAGTACTTC. Translating gives CASSLRQGLSYEQYF. The chain combines TRBV27 with TRBJ2-7; D might be TRBD1 (6 bases). The CDR3 consists of 15 residues. Between the trimmed V and J ends, which lost 2 bases and 0 bases, there was a span of 11 bases. In germline, CDR1 is MNHEY, CDR2 SMNVEV (reference sequence).

V is TRBV29-1 and J is TRBJ2-7, with D perhaps TRBD1 (5 bases). V was pared by 7 bases and J by 2 bases, with 9 bases between. Per germline, CDR1 SQVTM and CDR2 ANQGSEA. There are 11 residues in the CDR3. The DNA of the CDR3 is TGCAGCGCCTCCAGGGCCTACGAGCAGTACTTC. Amino acids: CSASRAYEQYF.

The chain recombines TRBV2 with TRBJ2-7; 9 bases fit TRBD2. The CDR3 sequence is 17 residues long. Germline assignment: CDR1 SNHLY and CDR2 FYNNEI. The V segment lost 4 bases and the J segment 11 bases; nucleotides outside the gene matches: 21. The CDR3 spells CASSVGSTGTSNMSEYF. Here the CDR3 DNA reads TGTGCCAGCAGTGTGGGGAGTACCGGGACTAGCAATATGAGTGAGTACTTC.

This sequence joins TRBV29-1 and TRBJ1-2; tentatively, D is TRBD1 (5 bases). Deletions cut 4 bases from V and 8 bases from J, with 14 bases between. Germline CDR1 is SQVTM and CDR2 is ANQGSEA. This CDR3 is built from 12 residues. As DNA, the CDR3 is TGCAGCGTTGGGGGCAGGGCGTCCGGCTACACCTTC. As protein: CSVGGRASGYTF.

The gene calls are TRBV30 and TRBJ2-7; a possible D gene is TRBD2 (6 bases). Trimming removed 0 bases at V and 4 bases at J, with 22 bases between. The CDR3 sequence is 17 residues long. Germline CDR1 reads GTSNPN; CDR2 reads SVGIG (reference sequence). The CDR3 sequence: CAWSVQSRLTGLYEQYF. The DNA of the CDR3 is TGTGCCTGGAGTGTACAAAGTCGTCTAACGGGACTTTACGAGCAGTACTTC.

This chain uses TRBV5-1 with TRBJ2-3, with 7 bases that match TRBD2. V was pared by 7 bases and J by 0 bases, with 8 bases of the junction left unmatched. Germline V gene lookup returns CDR1 SGHRS and CDR2 YFSETQ. The CDR3 runs 15 residues. The CDR3 sequence is CASHRASGSTDTQYF. The CDR3 coding sequence is TGCGCCAGCCACCGGGCTAGCGGAAGCACAGATACGCAGTATTTT. Combining the CDR3 with reference TRBV5-1 and TRBJ2-3 gives the whole variable domain KAGVTQTPRYLIKTRGQQVTLSCSPISGHRSVSWYQQTPGQGLQFLFEYFSETQRNKGNFPGRFSGRQFSNSRSEMNVSTLELGDSALYLCASHRASGSTDTQYFGPGTRLTVL.

The chain is built from TRBV5-4 and TRBJ2-6; D is uncertain. V lost 5 bases to trimming and J lost 9 bases, with 9 bases between them. The CDR3 is 12 residues long. Germline assignment: CDR1 SGHNT and CDR2 YYREEE (reference sequence). The CDR3 coding sequence is TGTGCCAGCAGACCTGGCCACAACGTCCTGACTTTC. Its translation is CASRPGHNVLTF. The complete variable domain, with remaining parts taken from reference TRBV5-4 and TRBJ2-6, reads ETGVTQSPTHLIKTRGQQVTLRCSSQSGHNTVSWYQQALGQGPQFIFQYYREEENGRGNFPPRFSGLQFPNYSSELNVNALELDDSALYLCASRPGHNVLTFGAGSRLTVL.

This sequence joins TRBV7-7 and TRBJ1-1, with TRBD1 as a possible D gene (5 bases). Looked up from germline, CDR1 is SSHAT and CDR2 is FNYEAQ (reference sequence). V lost 5 bases and J lost 1, with 8 bases in between. There are 13 residues in the CDR3. As DNA, the CDR3 is TGTGCCAGCAGCATCGACAGGAACACTGAAGCTTTCTTT. Amino acids: CASSIDRNTEAFF. The full variable domain, with the rest looked up from reference TRBV7-7 and TRBJ1-1, is GAGVSQSPRYKVTKRGQDVTLRCDPISSHATLYWYQQALGQGPEFLTYFNYEAQPDKSGLPSDRFSAERPEGSISTLTIQRTEQRDSAMYRCASSIDRNTEAFFGQGTRLTVV.

This rearrangement joins TRBV11-2 to TRBJ2-7, with TRBD2 matching 7 bases. Germline V gene sequence: CDR1 SGHAT, CDR2 FQNNGV. V trimming: 2 bases; J trimming: 2 bases; junction bases outside the gene matches: 3. There are 14 residues in the CDR3. CDR3 protein: CASSLTGGTYEQYF. DNA for the CDR3: TGTGCCAGCAGCTTAACGGGAGGTACCTACGAGCAGTACTTC.

The chain has TRBV11-2 and TRBJ2-7; perhaps TRBD2 as D (5 bases). CDR3 length: 14 amino acids. Trimming took 4 bases from V and 4 from J, leaving 14 bases between them. Germline V gives CDR1 SGHAT, CDR2 FQNNGV. The DNA for the CDR3 is TGTGCCAGCAGCTCCCGACGGGGAAGATACGAGCAGTACTTC. Protein product: CASSSRRGRYEQYF.

The J gene is TRBJ2-3, the V gene TRBV7-9; TRBD2 aligns across 12 bases. This CDR3 is built from 16 residues. The germline CDR1 and CDR2 sequences are SEHNR and FQNEAQ (reference sequence). V was clipped by 4 bases and J by 6 bases; unmatched bases: 8. DNA of the CDR3: TGTGCCAGCAGCTCTCTAGCGGGAGGGCCTGAGGATACGCAGTATTTT. Translation gives CASSSLAGGPEDTQYF.

This clone was picked up one time. The rearrangement joins TRBV14 to TRBJ2-3; 8 nucleotides line up with TRBD1. V shed 4 bases and J 8 bases; nucleotides not matched to a gene: 11. CDR1 SGHDN and CDR2 FVKESK come from the germline V gene. CDR3 length equals 15 residues. CDR3 nucleotides: TGTGCCAGCAGCCTCCGACAGGGGTCCATAGGTACGCAGTATTTT. As protein: CASSLRQGSIGTQYF.

This chain uses TRBV2 with TRBJ2-1; 11 bases fit TRBD2. CDR3 size: 17 residues. Germline trimming cut 6 bases from V and 2 bases from J; bases unmatched to any gene: 9. Germline-derived CDR1 and CDR2 are SNHLY and FYNNEI. Written as DNA, the CDR3 is TGTGCCAGCAGCGTTAGGAGACTAGCGGGAACCTACAATGAGCAGTTCTTC. Protein product: CASSVRRLAGTYNEQFF.

The rearrangement links TRBV10-3 to TRBJ1-2; D might be TRBD1 (5 bases). This CDR3 spans 17 amino acids. Between the trimmed V and J ends, which lost 3 bases and 5 bases, there was a span of 22 bases. The germline gives CDR1 ENHRY, CDR2 SYGVKD. CDR3 protein: CAISEGGRTPLGYGYTF. Written as DNA, the CDR3 is TGTGCCATCAGTGAAGGTGGGAGGACACCTCTGGGGTATGGCTACACCTTC.

The rearrangement uses TRBV18 and TRBJ1-1, with D maybe TRBD1 (6 bases). CDR3 size: 15 residues. Germline-derived CDR1 and CDR2 are KGHSH and LQKENI. V lost 6 bases and J lost 5, with 19 bases in between. The CDR3 loop is CASSRGQSRGTEAFF. DNA of the CDR3: TGTGCCAGCTCCCGCGGACAGTCTAGGGGTACTGAAGCTTTCTTT.

The chain combines TRBV5-1 with TRBJ1-1; TRBD1 aligns across 7 bases. Germline CDR1 and CDR2: SGHRS and YFSETQ. V shed 4 bases and J 0 bases; nucleotides not matched to a gene: 9. The CDR3 has 16 amino acids. The CDR3 here is CASSTNRGSMNTEAFF. In DNA, the CDR3 is TGCGCCAGCAGCACCAACAGGGGATCTATGAACACTGAAGCTTTCTTT.

The chain uses TRBV29-1 and TRBJ2-2; D uncertain. The germline V gene encodes CDR1 SQVTM and CDR2 ANQGSEA. This CDR3 contains 14 residues. V was trimmed by 6 bases and J by 7 bases, leaving 18 bases between them. This CDR3 reads CSVNPGYRGGELFF. Here the CDR3 DNA reads TGCAGCGTCAACCCCGGATATCGCGGCGGGGAGCTGTTTTTT.

V usage is TRBV10-3 and J usage is TRBJ1-4; D ambiguous. Germline V lookup: CDR1 ENHRY, CDR2 SYGVKD. V shed 0 bases and J shed 12 bases, with 26 bases lying between them. The CDR3 sequence is 18 residues long. The DNA for the CDR3 is TGTGCCATCAGTGAGTCGACATCCCGTAACGTCGGAATGAAAGAACTGTTTTTT. It specifies CAISESTSRNVGMKELFF.

There are a few counts of this clone. The chain links TRBV29-1 to TRBJ2-1; TRBD1 matches 12 bases. V lost 5 bases, J lost 9 bases, and 8 bases stayed unmatched. The germline V gene has CDR1 SQVTM and CDR2 ANQGSEA. This CDR3 region has 14 residues. CDR3 sequence (DNA): TGCAGCGTTCACCGGGACAGGGGGCTCGGTGAGCAGTTCTTC. It specifies CSVHRDRGLGEQFF.

Only one count was recorded for this clone. The genes are TRBV12-2 and TRBJ1-4. TRBV12-2 is reported as a pseudogene. The CDR3 has 15 amino acids. This CDR3 is CASRLFSVVEEKLFF. CDR3 DNA sequence: TGTGCAAGTCGCTTATTCAGTGTGGTGGAGGAAAAACTGTTTTTT.

J is TRBJ2-2 and V is TRBV13; tentatively, D is TRBD2 (6 bases). Germline V gene sequence: CDR1 PRHDT, CDR2 FYEKMQ (reference sequence). The CDR3 consists of 17 residues. Trimming shortened V by 6 bases and J by 4 bases, and 21 bases separated the two germline ends. For the CDR3, the DNA is TGTGCCAGCAGGCCATCCCTACGGGAGTTTACCACCGGGGAGCTGTTTTTT. Its translation is CASRPSLREFTTGELFF.

CDR3 nucleotide sequence: TGTGCCAGCAGCTCGGGACTAGCGGGAAAGACCCAGTACTTC. Its translation: CASSSGLAGKTQYF. The chain links TRBV7-3 to TRBJ2-5, with 13 bases identical to TRBD2. Per germline, CDR1 SGHTA and CDR2 FQGTGA. The CDR3 runs to 14 residues. V trimming: 4 bases; J trimming: 6 bases; junction bases outside the gene matches: 2.

The V call is TRBV11-2, the J call TRBJ2-2; the match to TRBD2 covers 13 bases. With 2 bases clipped from V and 7 bases from J, the junction kept 10 bases outside the gene matches. CDR1 is SGHAT and CDR2 is FQNNGV in the germline V gene. This CDR3 is built from 18 residues. This chain's CDR3 is CASSLSGTSGTGGGELFF. CDR3 nucleotide sequence: TGTGCCAGCAGCTTATCGGGGACTAGCGGGACGGGGGGCGGGGAGCTGTTTTTT.

The chain has TRBV19 and TRBJ2-7; D perhaps matches TRBD1 (5 bases). This CDR3 region has 13 residues. CDR1 is LNHDA and CDR2 is SQIVND in the germline V gene (reference sequence). Trimming cost V 5 bases and J 0 bases, with 8 bases left between them. The CDR3 reads CASSPGSSYEQYF. The CDR3 DNA reads TGTGCCAGTAGTCCAGGGTCCTCCTACGAGCAGTACTTC.

The rearrangement links TRBV10-2 to TRBJ2-1; TRBD2 aligns across 8 bases. The CDR3 runs 13 residues. Per the germline V gene, CDR1 is WSHSY and CDR2 is SAAADI. J gave up 10 bases and V 8 bases, and 10 bases lay outside the gene matches. The CDR3 reads CASHISGSHEQFF. The CDR3 DNA sequence: TGCGCCAGCCACATAAGCGGGAGTCACGAGCAGTTCTTC.

This chain connects TRBV2 to TRBJ2-5; 8 bases match TRBD1. The J call may be mistaken, given a closer DNA end match to TRBJ2-7. Germline loops: CDR1 SNHLY, CDR2 FYNNEI. This CDR3 spans 13 amino acids. CDR3 loop: CASRQGASREQYF. The CDR3 DNA reads as TGTGCCAGCAGGCAGGGGGCATCACGCGAGCAGTACTTC.

This chain links TRBV18 with TRBJ2-3; 10 nucleotides line up with TRBD1. CDR1 KGHSH and CDR2 LQKENI come from the germline V gene. The V and J ends lost 4 bases and 5 bases, in that order; junction bases with no gene match: 3. The CDR3 consists of 14 residues. The DNA of the CDR3 is TGTGCCAGCTCACGGGACAGGGGTGGAGATACGCAGTATTTT. Its protein product is CASSRDRGGDTQYF. Drawing the rest from reference TRBV18 and TRBJ2-3, the complete variable domain is NAGVMQNPRHLVRRRGQEARLRCSPMKGHSHVYWYRQLPEEGLKFMVYLQKENIIDESGMPKERFSAEFPKEGPSILRIQQVVRGDSAAYFCASSRDRGGDTQYFGPGTRLTVL.

This chain joins TRBV19 and TRBJ2-7, with 12 bases matching TRBD2. Trimming took 3 bases from V and 2 from J; bases not matched to a gene: 2. CDR3 length equals 15 residues. From germline, CDR1 is LNHDA and CDR2 SQIVND (reference sequence). This chain's CDR3 is CASSMLAGGTYEQYF. The CDR3 coding sequence is TGTGCCAGTAGTATGCTAGCGGGAGGGACCTACGAGCAGTACTTC.